The entry below describes one T cell receptor (beta chain). The entry originates in a study of T cell responses to AZD1222 COVID-19 vaccine. The assay was immunoSEQ multiplex PCR, and TCRdb's table has in-frame clones only and misses some. The sample gives 90,000 to 150,000 clones, approximately 90% of which show up once; around 2.4% is in the top ten. The germline CDR1 and CDR2 sequences are LNHDA and SQIVND (reference sequence). The CDR3 runs 16 residues. The V and J ends lost 1 base and 4 bases, in that order; junction bases with no gene match: 3. The chain is built from TRBV19 and TRBJ2-3, with 12 nucleotides matching TRBD1. The sample here was peripheral blood, taken on day 0 of AZD1222 vaccination. The TCR sequence derives from an adult in good health. The CDR3 DNA is TGTGCCAGTAGTATAGGGGACAGGGGGCGTGCAGATACGCAGTATTTT. It codes for CASSIGDRGRADTQYF.